This T cell receptor beta chain was sequenced in a study of blood T cell repertoires in COVID-19. Study summary: Material from acute and convalescent COVID-19 was sourced from the United States, Italy and Spain. Sample material is recorded as cDNA or gDNA derived from T cells, B-cell-depleted T cells, or PBMCs.

Original processing methods: Cell counts per sample came from amplifying reference gene primers. Libraries were prepared by immunoSEQ multiplex PCR; TCRdb keeps only in-frame clonotypes and omits some of them. V and J calls and clone size are those listed in that table; D and trimming were worked out from the DNA. The sample holds some 150,000 clones; 86% are singletons and the top ten take roughly 3%. The V segment lost 4 bases and the J segment 4 bases; nucleotides outside the gene matches: 10. The CDR3 has 17 amino acids. Germline-derived CDR1 and CDR2 are LGHNA and YSLEER. By share, this clone ranks as medium-sized.

V usage is TRBV4-3 and J usage is TRBJ1-6; TRBD1 aligns across 7 bases. The sample comprised peripheral blood. This TCR was sampled from a man in his 70s with acute or convalescent COVID-19. Written as DNA, the CDR3 is TGCGCCAGCAGCCCCGGACAGGTTGGTGGATATAATTCACCCCTCCACTTT. Translation gives CASSPGQVGGYNSPLHF.